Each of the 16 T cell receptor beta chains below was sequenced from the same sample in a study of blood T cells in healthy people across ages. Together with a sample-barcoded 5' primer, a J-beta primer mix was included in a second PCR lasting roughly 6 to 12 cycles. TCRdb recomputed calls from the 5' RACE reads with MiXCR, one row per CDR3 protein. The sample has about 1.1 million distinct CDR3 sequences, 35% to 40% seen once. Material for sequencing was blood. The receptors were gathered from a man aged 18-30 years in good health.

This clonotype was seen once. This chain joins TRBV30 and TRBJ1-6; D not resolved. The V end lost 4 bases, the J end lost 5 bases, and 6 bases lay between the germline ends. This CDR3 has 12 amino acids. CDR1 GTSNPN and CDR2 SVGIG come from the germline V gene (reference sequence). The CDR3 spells CAWTQNNSPLHF. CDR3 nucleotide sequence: TGTGCCTGGACCCAGAATAATTCACCCCTCCACTTT.

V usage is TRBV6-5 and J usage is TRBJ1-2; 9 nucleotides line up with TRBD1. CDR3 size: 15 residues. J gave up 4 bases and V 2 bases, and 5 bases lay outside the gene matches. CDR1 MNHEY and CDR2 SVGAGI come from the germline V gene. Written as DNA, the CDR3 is TGTGCCAGCAGTTACGGAGGGACAGGGATCTATGGCTACACCTTC. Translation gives CASSYGGTGIYGYTF.

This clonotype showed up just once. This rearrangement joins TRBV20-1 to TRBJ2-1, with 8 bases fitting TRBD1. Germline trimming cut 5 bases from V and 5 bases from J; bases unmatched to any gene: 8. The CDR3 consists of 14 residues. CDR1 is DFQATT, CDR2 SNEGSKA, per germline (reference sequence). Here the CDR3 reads CSASPGQVNNEQFF. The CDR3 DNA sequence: TGCAGTGCTTCTCCGGGACAGGTAAACAATGAGCAGTTCTTC.

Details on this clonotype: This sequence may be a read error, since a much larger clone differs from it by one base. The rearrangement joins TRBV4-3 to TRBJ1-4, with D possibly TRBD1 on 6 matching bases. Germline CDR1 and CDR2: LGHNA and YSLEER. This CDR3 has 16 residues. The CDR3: CTSSQVTGSPNEKLFF. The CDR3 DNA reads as TGCACCAGCAGCCAAGTAACAGGGTCCCCTAATGAAAAACTGTTTTTT.

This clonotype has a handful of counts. CDR3: CAPTRGGSSDEQFF. The CDR3 bases are TGTGCCCCAACGCGTGGGGGCTCGTCGGATGAGCAGTTCTTC. The chain recombines TRBV7-9 with TRBJ2-1; possible D gene TRBD1, 6 bases. This CDR3 comprises 14 residues. Trimming removed 11 bases at V and 8 bases at J, with 22 bases between. Germline V lookup: CDR1 SEHNR, CDR2 FQNEAQ (reference sequence).

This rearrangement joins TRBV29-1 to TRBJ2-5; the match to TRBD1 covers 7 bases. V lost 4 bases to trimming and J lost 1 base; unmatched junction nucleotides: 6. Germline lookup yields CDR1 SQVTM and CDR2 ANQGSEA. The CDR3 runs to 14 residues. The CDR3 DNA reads TGCAGCGTTGTAACAGGGGAGCCCCAAGAGACCCAGTACTTC. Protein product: CSVVTGEPQETQYF.

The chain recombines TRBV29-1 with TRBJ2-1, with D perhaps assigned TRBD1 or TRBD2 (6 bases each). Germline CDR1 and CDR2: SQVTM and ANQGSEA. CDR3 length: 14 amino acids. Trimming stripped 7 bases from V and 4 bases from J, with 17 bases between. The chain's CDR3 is CSGTGGSSYNEQFF. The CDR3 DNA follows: TGCAGCGGCACCGGGGGCTCATCATACAATGAGCAGTTCTTC.

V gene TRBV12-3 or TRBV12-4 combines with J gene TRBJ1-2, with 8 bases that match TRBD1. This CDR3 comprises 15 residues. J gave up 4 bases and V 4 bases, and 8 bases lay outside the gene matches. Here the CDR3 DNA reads TGTGCCAGCAGTTCGGGACAGGTCGGCCCCTATGGCTACACCTTC. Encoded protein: CASSSGQVGPYGYTF.

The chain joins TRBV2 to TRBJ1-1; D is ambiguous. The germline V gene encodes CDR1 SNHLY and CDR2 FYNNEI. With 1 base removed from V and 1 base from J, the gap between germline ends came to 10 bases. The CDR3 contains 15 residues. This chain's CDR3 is CASSEEAATNTEAFF. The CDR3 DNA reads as TGTGCCAGCAGTGAAGAAGCGGCTACGAACACTGAAGCTTTCTTT.

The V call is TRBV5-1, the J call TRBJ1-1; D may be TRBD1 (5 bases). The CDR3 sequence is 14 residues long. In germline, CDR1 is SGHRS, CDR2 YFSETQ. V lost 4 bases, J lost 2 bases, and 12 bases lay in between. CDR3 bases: TGCGCCAGCAGCATAGAGACAGTTAACACTGAAGCTTTCTTT. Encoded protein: CASSIETVNTEAFF.

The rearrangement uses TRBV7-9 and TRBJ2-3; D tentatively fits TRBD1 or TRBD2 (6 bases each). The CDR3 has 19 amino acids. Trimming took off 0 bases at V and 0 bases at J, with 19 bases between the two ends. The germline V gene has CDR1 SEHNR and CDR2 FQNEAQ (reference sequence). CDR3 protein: CASSLASTGRLTSTDTQYF. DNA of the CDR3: TGTGCCAGCAGCTTAGCTTCTACAGGGAGGCTTACTAGCACAGATACGCAGTATTTT.

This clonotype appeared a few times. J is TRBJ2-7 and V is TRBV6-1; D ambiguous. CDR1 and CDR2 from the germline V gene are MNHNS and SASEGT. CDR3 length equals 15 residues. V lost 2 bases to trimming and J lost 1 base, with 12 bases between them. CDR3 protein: CASSERRLVSYEQYF. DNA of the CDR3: TGTGCCAGCAGTGAACGTCGTCTGGTGTCCTACGAGCAGTACTTC.

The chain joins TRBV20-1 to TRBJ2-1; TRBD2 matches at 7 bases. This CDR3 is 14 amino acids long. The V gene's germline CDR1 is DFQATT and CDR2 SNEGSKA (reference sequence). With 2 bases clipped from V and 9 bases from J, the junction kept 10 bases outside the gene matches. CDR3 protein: CSARQGAGVGEQFF. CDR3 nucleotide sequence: TGCAGTGCTAGACAGGGTGCGGGGGTGGGTGAGCAGTTCTTC.

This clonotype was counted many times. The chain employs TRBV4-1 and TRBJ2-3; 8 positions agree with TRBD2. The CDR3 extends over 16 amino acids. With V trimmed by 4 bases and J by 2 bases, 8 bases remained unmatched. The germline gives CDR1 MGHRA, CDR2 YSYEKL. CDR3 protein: CASSLLGRALTDTQYF. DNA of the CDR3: TGCGCCAGCAGCCTCCTCGGGAGGGCACTCACAGATACGCAGTATTTT.

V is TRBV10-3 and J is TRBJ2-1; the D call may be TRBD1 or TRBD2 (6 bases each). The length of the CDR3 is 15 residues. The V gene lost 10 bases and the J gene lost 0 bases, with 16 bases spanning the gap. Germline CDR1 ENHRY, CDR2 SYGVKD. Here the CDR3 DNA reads TGTGCCACCAACGAAGGGGGGAGCTCCTACAATGAGCAGTTCTTC. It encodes CATNEGGSSYNEQFF.

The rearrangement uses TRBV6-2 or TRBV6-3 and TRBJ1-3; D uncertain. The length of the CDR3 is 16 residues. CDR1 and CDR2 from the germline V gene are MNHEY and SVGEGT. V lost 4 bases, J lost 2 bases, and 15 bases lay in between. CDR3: CASSWELLKTGNTIYF. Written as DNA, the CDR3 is TGTGCCAGCAGTTGGGAGTTATTGAAGACTGGAAACACCATATATTTT.